The 10 T cell receptor beta chains reported below all come from one sample, sequenced in a study of T-cell reconstitution after alpha-beta-depleted transplantation in children. Unique molecular identifiers were used in preparing the TCRbeta library. TCRdb re-called the PCR reads through MiXCR, storing one row per CDR3 protein. The data hold approximately 93,000 distinct CDR3 sequences, with approximately 8.4% observed a single time. Source: PBMCs from the stem cell graft donor, taken from the stem cell graft. Receptors originate from a human donor who donated a stem cell graft to a child with congenital amegakaryocytic thrombocytopenia.

The chain is built from TRBV3-1 and TRBJ2-2, with D uncertain. CDR1 and CDR2 from the germline V gene are LGHDT and YNNKEL (reference sequence). V lost 4 bases, J lost 1 base, and 10 bases lay in between. The CDR3 runs to 15 residues. CDR3 region: CASSPYGQNTGELFF. DNA for the CDR3: TGTGCCAGCAGCCCGTATGGGCAGAACACCGGGGAGCTGTTTTTT.

The sample holds many counts of this clonotype. The chain recombines TRBV28 with TRBJ2-7; D gene uncertain. The CDR3 covers 14 residues. Germline loops: CDR1 MDHEN, CDR2 SYDVKM. Trimming pared 7 bases from V and 8 bases from J, leaving 21 bases between. CDR3 loop: CASNYEVGAPQQYF. DNA of the CDR3: TGTGCCAGCAACTATGAGGTTGGAGCCCCGCAGCAGTACTTC.

This clonotype has a count of ten or more. J is TRBJ1-1 and V is TRBV29-1; a weak D match, TRBD1 (6 bases). Trimming took 3 bases from V and 6 from J, leaving 8 bases between them. Per germline, CDR1 SQVTM and CDR2 ANQGSEA. The CDR3 length is 11 residues. For the CDR3, the DNA is TGCAGCGTTGAGAGGGGGGCTGAAGCTTTCTTT. This encodes CSVERGAEAFF.

Regarding this clonotype: This may be a read error, as it is one base from a much larger clone. The conserved final phenylalanine or tryptophan is absent from the CDR3, which likely points to a read error. This chain joins TRBV3-1 and TRBJ2-2; weak D call: TRBD1 (5 bases). CDR1 and CDR2 from the germline V gene are LGHDT and YNNKEL (reference sequence). Trimming left V 2 bases short and J 7 bases short, with 8 bases between. The CDR3 runs 13 residues. The CDR3 sequence: CASSQLGLGELFL. The CDR3 DNA is TGTGCCAGCAGCCAACTGGGGCTCGGGGAGCTGTTTCTT.

Details on this clonotype: A much bigger clone sits one base away, suggesting this may be a read error. The V gene is TRBV4-2, the J gene TRBJ1-1; a weak D match, TRBD1 (6 bases). The CDR3 is 14 residues long. Germline V gene data show CDR1 as LGHNA and CDR2 as YNFKEQ. V was pared by 4 bases and J by 3 bases, with 12 bases between. CDR3 protein: CASSPGTFYTEAFF. For the CDR3, the DNA is TGTGCCAGCAGCCCCGGGACATTCTACACTGAAGCTTTCTTT.

This clonotype was counted ten times or more. The chain is built from TRBV20-1 and TRBJ1-2; 7 bases map to TRBD1. The CDR3 has 13 amino acids. Germline CDR1 is DFQATT and CDR2 is SNEGSKA (reference sequence). V lost 3 bases, J lost 5 bases, and 6 bases stayed unmatched. CDR3 coding DNA: TGCAGTGCTAGGGCCGGGACAGATTATGGCTACACCTTC. Protein sequence: CSARAGTDYGYTF.

This clonotype was seen ten or more times. The gene calls are TRBV6-5 and TRBJ2-4; D gene ambiguous. V was shortened by 4 bases and J by 0 bases, with 13 bases between the two germline ends. In germline, CDR1 is MNHEY, CDR2 SVGAGI. The CDR3 contains 16 residues. The CDR3 spells CASSFSLGLAKNIQYF. As DNA, the CDR3 is TGTGCCAGCAGTTTCTCCCTTGGGCTAGCCAAAAACATTCAGTACTTC.

This clonotype was seen at least ten times. V and J are TRBV6-1 and TRBJ2-3; D may match TRBD1 or TRBD2 (6 bases each). The V and J ends lost 6 bases and 4 bases respectively, with 23 bases between them. This CDR3 is built from 17 residues. Germline CDR1 MNHNS, CDR2 SASEGT. The CDR3 coding sequence is TGTGCCAGCAGCAGTGGTCCTTGGGGGGCTGCCGCAGATACGCAGTATTTT. Residues: CASSSGPWGAAADTQYF.

In its sample, this clonotype was seen many times. The gene calls are TRBV7-2 and TRBJ1-5; 7 bases are a match to TRBD1. V shed 5 bases, J shed 5 bases, and the junction held 12 bases outside the gene matches. The CDR3 loop spans 16 amino acids. The germline CDR1 and CDR2 sequences are SGHTA and FQGNSA. CDR3 loop: CASSPSTGRADQPQHF. In DNA, the CDR3 is TGTGCCAGCAGCCCTTCGACAGGGAGGGCGGATCAGCCCCAGCATTTT.

The chain is built from TRBV20-1 and TRBJ1-2; 7 bases line up with TRBD1. J was trimmed by 12 bases and V by 1 base; bases with no gene match: 11. The CDR3 totals 13 residues. Germline CDR1 DFQATT, CDR2 SNEGSKA (reference sequence). This CDR3 reads CSARAGTEFGDTF. CDR3 DNA sequence: TGCAGTGCTAGAGCCGGGACAGAATTCGGCGACACCTTC.